The next 17 T cell receptor beta chains were all read from a single sample in a study of T cell responses to AZD1222 COVID-19 vaccine. Clones were read by immunoSEQ multiplex PCR, and TCRdb kept only the in-frame ones, dropping some. The repertoire includes some 180,000 clones, 85% to 90% of them detected once, and roughly 6% sits in the top ten. The sample here was peripheral blood, taken on day 0 of AZD1222 vaccination. These receptors were collected from an adult in good health.

By frequency in the sample, this clone is medium-sized (0.01 to 0.1%). This chain links TRBV25-1 with TRBJ1-6; 7 positions match TRBD1. CDR3 size: 13 residues. J was trimmed by 6 bases and V by 6 bases; bases with no gene match: 2. Germline V CDR1 and CDR2: MGHDK, SYGVNS. The chain's CDR3 is CASSRGTNSPLHF. The CDR3 DNA is TGTGCCAGCAGCAGGGGGACTAATTCACCCCTCCACTTT.

The chain has TRBV6-2 or TRBV6-3 and TRBJ2-2; tentative D call: TRBD2 (5 bases). Germline V CDR1 and CDR2: MNHEY, SVGEGT. Trimming cost V 5 bases and J 6 bases, with 10 bases left between them. The CDR3 extends over 13 amino acids. CDR3 residues: CASSRRESGELFF. The CDR3 coding sequence is TGTGCCAGCAGTCGTAGGGAGTCCGGGGAGCTGTTTTTT.

The V gene is TRBV30, the J gene TRBJ1-2; D might be TRBD1 (5 bases). Germline assignment: CDR1 GTSNPN and CDR2 SVGIG (reference sequence). V dropped 3 bases and J dropped 7 bases, with 15 bases sitting between them. The CDR3 extends over 13 amino acids. As DNA, the CDR3 is TGTGCCTGGAGCGATCAGGGAATAGGTGGCTACACCTTC. Its protein product is CAWSDQGIGGYTF.

The chain carries TRBV6-5 and TRBJ1-1; 9 bases are shared with TRBD1. Germline CDR1 reads MNHEY; CDR2 reads SVGAGI. V gave up 2 bases and J gave up 1 base; unmatched junction bases: 2. This CDR3 region has 15 residues. The CDR3 reads CASSYGTGWNTEAFF. CDR3 nucleotides: TGTGCCAGCAGTTACGGGACAGGGTGGAACACTGAAGCTTTCTTT.

The gene calls are TRBV6-1 and TRBJ1-2, with 9 positions matching TRBD1. V was pared by 2 bases and J by 3 bases, with 4 bases of the junction left unmatched. Germline CDR1 MNHNS, CDR2 SASEGT. The CDR3 has 15 residues. DNA of the CDR3: TGTGCCAGCAGTGAATTGGGACAGGGTGACTATGGCTACACCTTC. Its translation: CASSELGQGDYGYTF.

Here the CDR3 reads CASSQGTPRSYGYTF. CDR3 coding DNA: TGTGCCAGCAGCCAGGGGACCCCCCGGAGCTATGGCTACACCTTC. The chain links TRBV6-2 or TRBV6-3 to TRBJ1-2; maybe TRBD1 (6 bases). Germline-derived CDR1 and CDR2 are MNHEY and SVGEGT. Trimming stripped 6 bases from V and 4 bases from J, with 18 bases between. CDR3 length: 15 amino acids.

The chain recombines TRBV6-5 with TRBJ1-1; 8 bases map to TRBD1. Germline assignment: CDR1 MNHEY and CDR2 SVGAGI. Losses at the gene ends were 4 bases for V and 1 base for J; bases not matched to a gene: 5. The CDR3 consists of 15 residues. CDR3 DNA: TGTGCCAGCAGTTGGGACAGGAGTCGGAACACTGAAGCTTTCTTT. Protein product: CASSWDRSRNTEAFF.

The chain joins TRBV20-1 to TRBJ2-7; no clear D. This CDR3 is 13 amino acids long. Trimming left V 3 bases short and J 5 bases short, with 14 bases between. CDR1 and CDR2 (germline): DFQATT, SNEGSKA (reference sequence). CDR3 residues: CSASYPGRHEQYF. CDR3 DNA sequence: TGCAGTGCTAGTTATCCCGGCCGCCACGAGCAGTACTTC.

This chain links TRBV30 with TRBJ1-5; TRBD1 agrees at 11 bases. With V trimmed by 4 bases and J by 6 bases, 5 bases remained unmatched. The CDR3 sequence is 14 residues long. Germline lookup yields CDR1 GTSNPN and CDR2 SVGIG (reference sequence). This CDR3 reads CAWTTGTGGQPQHF. DNA for the CDR3: TGTGCCTGGACTACTGGGACAGGGGGTCAGCCCCAGCATTTT.

The chain combines TRBV6-5 with TRBJ1-6, with D hard to call. V was clipped by 2 bases and J by 7 bases, with 9 bases between them. The CDR3 contains 14 residues. Germline lookup yields CDR1 MNHEY and CDR2 SVGAGI. The CDR3 DNA sequence: TGTGCCAGCAGTTACGGGCCACCAAATTCACCCCTCCACTTT. This encodes CASSYGPPNSPLHF.

The rearrangement uses TRBV28 and TRBJ1-2, with a weak D call TRBD1 (5 bases). The CDR3 is made up of 13 amino acids. Germline CDR1 and CDR2: MDHEN and SYDVKM. V lost 6 bases to trimming and J lost 4 bases, with 12 bases between them. The chain's CDR3 is CASRVRDGYGYTF. The CDR3 DNA reads as TGTGCCAGCAGAGTCCGGGACGGCTATGGCTACACCTTC.

J is TRBJ1-5 and V is TRBV30, with TRBD1 as a possible D gene (5 bases). V gave up 1 base and J gave up 5 bases, with 9 bases separating them. The CDR3 has 13 amino acids. Per the germline V gene, CDR1 is GTSNPN and CDR2 is SVGIG (reference sequence). For the CDR3, the DNA is TGTGCCTGGAGTGGGGACCGCGATCAGCCCCAGCATTTT. Translated: CAWSGDRDQPQHF. Using reference TRBV30 and TRBJ1-5 for the parts outside the CDR3, the full variable domain is SQTIHQWPATLVQPVGSPLSLECTVEGTSNPNLYWYRQAAGRGLQLLFYSVGIGQISSEVPQNLSASRPQDRQFILSSKKLLLSDSGFYLCAWSGDRDQPQHFGDGTRLSIL.

The chain combines TRBV9 with TRBJ2-3; no firm D call. The CDR3 runs to 17 residues. Per the germline V gene, CDR1 is SGDLS and CDR2 is YYNGEE. Trimming left V 0 bases short and J 3 bases short, with 17 bases between. In DNA, the CDR3 is TGTGCCAGCAGCGTAGCTAGGGCTCTCCGAGGTACAGATACGCAGTATTTT. As protein: CASSVARALRGTDTQYF.

This rearrangement joins TRBV28 to TRBJ1-2; D is undetermined. Germline values: CDR1 MDHEN, CDR2 SYDVKM. V shed 2 bases and J shed 4 bases, with 8 bases lying between them. The CDR3 spans 13 residues. The CDR3 sequence: CASSLTDFYGYTF. CDR3 DNA: TGTGCCAGCAGTTTAACAGACTTCTATGGCTACACCTTC.

This chain links TRBV18 with TRBJ1-2; D gene uncertain. Per germline, CDR1 KGHSH and CDR2 LQKENI. V shed 1 base and J shed 7 bases, with 10 bases lying between them. This CDR3 contains 13 residues. CDR3 sequence: CASSPRPPGGYTF. The DNA of the CDR3 is TGTGCCAGCTCACCACGGCCCCCCGGTGGCTACACCTTC.

V gene TRBV18 combines with J gene TRBJ2-3; the match to TRBD2 covers 11 bases. The V gene end was trimmed by 3 bases and the J gene end by 4 bases; junction bases not matched to a gene: 9. Germline V CDR1 and CDR2: KGHSH, LQKENI. This CDR3 comprises 17 residues. Here the CDR3 reads CASSPKLLAGVSDTQYF. CDR3 nucleotide sequence: TGTGCCAGCTCACCCAAGCTACTAGCGGGGGTGTCAGATACGCAGTATTTT.

This rearrangement joins TRBV5-4 to TRBJ2-3; D might be TRBD1 (5 bases). V lost 1 base to trimming and J lost 3 bases, with 6 bases between them. Germline V gives CDR1 SGHNT, CDR2 YYREEE (reference sequence). CDR3 size: 13 residues. The CDR3 DNA reads as TGTGCCAGCAGCTTGAGGGGAACAGATACGCAGTATTTT. Amino acids: CASSLRGTDTQYF.